What follows are 4 T cell receptor beta chains derived from one specimen sequenced in a study of T-cell memory formation after mild COVID-19. Each CDR3 protein gets one entry after TCRdb re-called the 5' RACE reads with MiXCR. The sample records some 320,000 distinct CDR3 sequences, about a sixth being singletons. The sequencing sample was made of PBMCs or a T cell subset sorted from them (not recorded which). The receptor set was obtained from a man aged 18-30 years who had mild COVID-19 (a few samples of this study predate the infection). Cell type and time point are not known.

This clonotype was recorded a few times. The V call is TRBV4-1, the J call TRBJ2-7, with TRBD2 identical over 10 bases. The CDR3 has 16 amino acids. Germline assignment: CDR1 MGHRA and CDR2 YSYEKL. The V segment lost 3 bases and the J segment 3 bases; nucleotides outside the gene matches: 8. CDR3 bases: TGCGCCAGCAGCCAGCGCGGTAGCGGGGGGATCTACGAGCAGTACTTC. The encoded protein is CASSQRGSGGIYEQYF.

This clonotype was observed at least ten times. V usage is TRBV4-1 and J usage is TRBJ1-2; D unresolved. The ends were cut back, 0 bases at V and 4 bases at J, with 12 bases in the middle. Germline values: CDR1 MGHRA, CDR2 YSYEKL. There are 15 residues in the CDR3. CDR3 coding DNA: TGCGCCAGCAGCCAAGAAGGCCGCGCGCGCTATGGCTACACCTTC. Protein: CASSQEGRARYGYTF.

The genes are TRBV4-3 and TRBJ2-1, with 9 positions matching TRBD2. CDR3 length: 15 amino acids. In germline, CDR1 is LGHNA, CDR2 YSLEER. V shed 0 bases, J shed 13 bases, and the junction held 10 bases outside the gene matches. The CDR3 DNA is TGCGCCAGCAGCCAAGATATGGGCGGGGGGGCTCATCAGTTCTTC. Amino acids: CASSQDMGGGAHQFF.

This clonotype was found a few times. This sequence joins TRBV20-1 and TRBJ2-4; tentative D call: TRBD1 (5 bases). There are 15 residues in the CDR3. Germline CDR1 reads DFQATT; CDR2 reads SNEGSKA (reference sequence). Between the trimmed V and J ends, which lost 0 bases and 4 bases, there was a span of 13 bases. The CDR3 coding sequence is TGCAGTGCTAGAGAACCGCGAGACAGTAAAAACATTCAGTACTTC. Encoded protein: CSAREPRDSKNIQYF.